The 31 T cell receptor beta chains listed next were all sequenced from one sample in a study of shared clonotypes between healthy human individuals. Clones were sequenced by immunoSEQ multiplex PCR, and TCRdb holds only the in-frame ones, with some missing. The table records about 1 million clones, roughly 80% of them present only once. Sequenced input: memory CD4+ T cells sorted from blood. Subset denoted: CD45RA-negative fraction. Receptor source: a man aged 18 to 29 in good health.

The CDR3 loop is CATEGGAGGYTF. The CDR3 coding sequence is TGTGCCACAGAGGGAGGGGCCGGTGGCTACACCTTC. The rearrangement joins TRBV28 to TRBJ1-2; D perhaps matches TRBD1 (5 bases). The CDR3 is 12 residues long. The germline gives CDR1 MDHEN, CDR2 SYDVKM. Trimming pared 10 bases from V and 7 bases from J, leaving 16 bases between.

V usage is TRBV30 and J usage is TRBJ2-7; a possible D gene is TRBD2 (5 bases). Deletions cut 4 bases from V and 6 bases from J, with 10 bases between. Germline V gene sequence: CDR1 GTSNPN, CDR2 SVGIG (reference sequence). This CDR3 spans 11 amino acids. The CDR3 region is CAWTKRTEQYF. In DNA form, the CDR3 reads TGTGCCTGGACGAAGCGGACCGAGCAGTACTTC.

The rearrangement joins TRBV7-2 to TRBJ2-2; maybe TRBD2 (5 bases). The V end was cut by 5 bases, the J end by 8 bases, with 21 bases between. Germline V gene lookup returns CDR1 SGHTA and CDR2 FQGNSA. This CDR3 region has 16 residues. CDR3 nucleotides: TGTGCCAGCAGCCCAGACTACAGCCGGTTAACGGGGGAGCTGTTTTTT. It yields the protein CASSPDYSRLTGELFF.

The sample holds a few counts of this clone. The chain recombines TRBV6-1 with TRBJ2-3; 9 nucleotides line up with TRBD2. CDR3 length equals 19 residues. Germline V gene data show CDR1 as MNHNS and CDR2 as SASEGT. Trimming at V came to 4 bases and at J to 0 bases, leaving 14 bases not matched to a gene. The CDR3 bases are TGTGCCAGCAGTGCCCCTCCGGGGGGGACTAGCCTTAGCACAGATACGCAGTATTTT. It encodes CASSAPPGGTSLSTDTQYF.

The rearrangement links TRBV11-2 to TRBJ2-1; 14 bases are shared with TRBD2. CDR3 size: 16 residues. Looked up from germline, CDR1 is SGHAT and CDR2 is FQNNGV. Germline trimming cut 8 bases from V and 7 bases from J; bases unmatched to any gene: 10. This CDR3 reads CASGPGLAGVRNEQFF. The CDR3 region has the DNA TGTGCCAGCGGGCCGGGACTAGCGGGAGTACGGAATGAGCAGTTCTTC.

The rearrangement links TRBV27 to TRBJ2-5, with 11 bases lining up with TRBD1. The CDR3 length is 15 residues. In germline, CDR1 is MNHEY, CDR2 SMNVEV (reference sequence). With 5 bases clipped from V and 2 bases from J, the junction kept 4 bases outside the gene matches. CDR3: CASSRRDRGQETQYF. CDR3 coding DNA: TGTGCCAGCAGTCGCCGGGACAGGGGGCAAGAGACCCAGTACTTC.

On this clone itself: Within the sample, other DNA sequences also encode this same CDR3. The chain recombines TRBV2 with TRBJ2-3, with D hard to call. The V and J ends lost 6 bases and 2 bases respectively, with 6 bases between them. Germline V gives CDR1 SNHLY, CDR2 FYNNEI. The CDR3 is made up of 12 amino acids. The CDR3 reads CASRLNTDTQYF. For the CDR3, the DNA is TGTGCCAGCAGGCTTAACACAGATACGCAGTATTTT.

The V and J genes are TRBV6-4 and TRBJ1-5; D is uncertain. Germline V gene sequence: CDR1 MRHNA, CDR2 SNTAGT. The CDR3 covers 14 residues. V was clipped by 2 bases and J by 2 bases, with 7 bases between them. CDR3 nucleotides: TGTGCCAGCAGTGACGAAGGAGGCAATCAGCCCCAGCATTTT. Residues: CASSDEGGNQPQHF.

The CDR3: CASTSGLEVDGYTF. CDR3 coding DNA: TGCGCCAGCACCTCGGGGCTCGAGGTTGATGGCTACACCTTC. The chain recombines TRBV5-1 with TRBJ1-2; D possibly corresponds to TRBD1 (5 bases). CDR1 and CDR2 (germline): SGHRS, YFSETQ. V gave up 6 bases and J gave up 6 bases, with 18 bases separating them. This CDR3 has 14 amino acids.

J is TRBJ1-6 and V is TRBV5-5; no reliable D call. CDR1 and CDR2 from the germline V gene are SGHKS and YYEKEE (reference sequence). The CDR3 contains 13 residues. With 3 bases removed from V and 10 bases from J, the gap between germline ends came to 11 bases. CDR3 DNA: TGTGCCAGCAGCTCGGAATTCCTATCACCCCTCCACTTT. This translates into CASSSEFLSPLHF.

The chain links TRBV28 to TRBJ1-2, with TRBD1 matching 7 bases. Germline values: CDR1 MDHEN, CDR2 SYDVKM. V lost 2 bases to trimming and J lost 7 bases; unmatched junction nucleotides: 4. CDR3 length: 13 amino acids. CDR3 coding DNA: TGTGCCAGCAGTTTACTCTCAGGGGGTGGCTACACCTTC. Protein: CASSLLSGGGYTF.

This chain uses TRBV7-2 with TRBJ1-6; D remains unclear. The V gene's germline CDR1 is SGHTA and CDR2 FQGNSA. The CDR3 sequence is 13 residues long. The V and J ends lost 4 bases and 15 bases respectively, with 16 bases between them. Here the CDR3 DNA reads TGTGCCAGCAGCTCCTCCACGGGGAACGGCCTCCACTTT. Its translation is CASSSSTGNGLHF. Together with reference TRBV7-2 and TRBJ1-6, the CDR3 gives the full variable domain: GAGVSQSPSNKVTEKGKDVELRCDPISGHTALYWYRQSLGQGLEFLIYFQGNSAPDKSGLPSDRFSAERTGGSVSTLTIQRTQQEDSAVYLCASSSSTGNGLHFGNGTRLTVT.

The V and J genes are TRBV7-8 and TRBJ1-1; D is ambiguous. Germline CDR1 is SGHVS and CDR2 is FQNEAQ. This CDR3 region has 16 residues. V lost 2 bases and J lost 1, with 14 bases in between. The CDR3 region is CASSLISGFGNTEAFF. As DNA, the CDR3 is TGTGCCAGCAGCTTAATCTCGGGGTTTGGGAACACTGAAGCTTTCTTT.

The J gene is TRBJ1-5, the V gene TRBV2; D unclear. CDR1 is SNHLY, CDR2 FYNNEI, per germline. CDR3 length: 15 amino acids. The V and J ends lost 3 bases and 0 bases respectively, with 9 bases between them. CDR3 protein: CASSDVGSSNQPQHF. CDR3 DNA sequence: TGTGCCAGCAGTGACGTAGGGTCTAGCAATCAGCCCCAGCATTTT.

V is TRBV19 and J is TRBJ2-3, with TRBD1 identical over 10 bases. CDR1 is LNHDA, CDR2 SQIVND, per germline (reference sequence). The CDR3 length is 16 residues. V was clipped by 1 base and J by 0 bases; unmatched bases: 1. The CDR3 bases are TGTGCCAGTAGTATAGGGACAGGGGGGAGCACAGATACGCAGTATTTT. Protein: CASSIGTGGSTDTQYF.

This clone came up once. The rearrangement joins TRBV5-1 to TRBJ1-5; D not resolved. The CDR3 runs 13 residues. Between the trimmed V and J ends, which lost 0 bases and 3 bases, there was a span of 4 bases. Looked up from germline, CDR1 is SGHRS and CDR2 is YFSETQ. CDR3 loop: CASSLELNQPQHF. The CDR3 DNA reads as TGCGCCAGCAGCTTGGAACTCAATCAGCCCCAGCATTTT. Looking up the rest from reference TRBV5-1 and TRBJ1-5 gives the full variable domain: KAGVTQTPRYLIKTRGQQVTLSCSPISGHRSVSWYQQTPGQGLQFLFEYFSETQRNKGNFPGRFSGRQFSNSRSEMNVSTLELGDSALYLCASSLELNQPQHFGDGTRLSIL.

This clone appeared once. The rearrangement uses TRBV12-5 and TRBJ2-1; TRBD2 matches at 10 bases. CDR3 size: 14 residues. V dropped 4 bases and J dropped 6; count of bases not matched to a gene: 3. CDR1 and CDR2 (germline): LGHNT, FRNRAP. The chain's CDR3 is CASGSGLAANEQFF. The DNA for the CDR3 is TGTGCTAGTGGTTCCGGACTAGCGGCCAATGAGCAGTTCTTC. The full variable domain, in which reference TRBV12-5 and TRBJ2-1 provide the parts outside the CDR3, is DARVTQTPRHKVTEMGQEVTMRCQPILGHNTVFWYRQTMMQGLELLAYFRNRAPLDDSGMPKDRFSAEMPDATLATLKIQPSEPRDSAVYFCASGSGLAANEQFFGPGTRLTVL.

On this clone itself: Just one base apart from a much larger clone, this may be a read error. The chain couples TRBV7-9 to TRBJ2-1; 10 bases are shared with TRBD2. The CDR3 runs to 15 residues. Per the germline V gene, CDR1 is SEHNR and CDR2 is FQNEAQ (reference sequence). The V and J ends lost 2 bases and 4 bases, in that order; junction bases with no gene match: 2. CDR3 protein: CASSLYSGGYNEQFF. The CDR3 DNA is TGTGCCAGCAGCTTATATAGCGGGGGGTACAATGAGCAGTTCTTC. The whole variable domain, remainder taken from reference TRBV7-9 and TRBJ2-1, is DTGVSQNPRHKITKRGQNVTFRCDPISEHNRLYWYRQTLGQGPEFLTYFQNEAQLEKSRLLSDRFSAERPKGSFSTLEIQRTEQGDSAMYLCASSLYSGGYNEQFFGPGTRLTVL.

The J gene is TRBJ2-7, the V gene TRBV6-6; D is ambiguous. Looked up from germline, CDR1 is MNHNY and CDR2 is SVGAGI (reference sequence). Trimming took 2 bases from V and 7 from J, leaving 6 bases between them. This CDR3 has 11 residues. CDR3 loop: CASSYNGEQYF. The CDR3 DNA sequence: TGTGCCAGCAGTTACAACGGGGAGCAGTACTTC.

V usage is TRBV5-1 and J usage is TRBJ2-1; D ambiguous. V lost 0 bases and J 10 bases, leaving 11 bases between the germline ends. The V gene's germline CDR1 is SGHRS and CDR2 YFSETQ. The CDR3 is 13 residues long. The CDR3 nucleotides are TGCGCCAGCAGCTTGGCGTTGACAAAAGAGCAGTTCTTC. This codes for CASSLALTKEQFF. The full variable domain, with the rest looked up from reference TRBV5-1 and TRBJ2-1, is KAGVTQTPRYLIKTRGQQVTLSCSPISGHRSVSWYQQTPGQGLQFLFEYFSETQRNKGNFPGRFSGRQFSNSRSEMNVSTLELGDSALYLCASSLALTKEQFFGPGTRLTVL.

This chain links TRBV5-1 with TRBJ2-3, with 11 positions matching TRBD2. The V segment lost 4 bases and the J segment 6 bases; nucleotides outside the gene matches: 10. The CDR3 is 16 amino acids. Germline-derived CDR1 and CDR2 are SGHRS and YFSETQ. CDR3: CASSPLAGGNFDTQYF. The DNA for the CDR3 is TGCGCCAGCAGCCCCCTAGCGGGAGGAAATTTCGATACGCAGTATTTT. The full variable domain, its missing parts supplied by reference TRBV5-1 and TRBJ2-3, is KAGVTQTPRYLIKTRGQQVTLSCSPISGHRSVSWYQQTPGQGLQFLFEYFSETQRNKGNFPGRFSGRQFSNSRSEMNVSTLELGDSALYLCASSPLAGGNFDTQYFGPGTRLTVL.

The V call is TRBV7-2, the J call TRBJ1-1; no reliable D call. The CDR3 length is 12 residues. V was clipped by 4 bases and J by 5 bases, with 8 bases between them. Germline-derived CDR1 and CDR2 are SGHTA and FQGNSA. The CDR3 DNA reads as TGTGCCAGCAGCTCAGCCCCAACTGAAGCTTTCTTT. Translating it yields CASSSAPTEAFF.

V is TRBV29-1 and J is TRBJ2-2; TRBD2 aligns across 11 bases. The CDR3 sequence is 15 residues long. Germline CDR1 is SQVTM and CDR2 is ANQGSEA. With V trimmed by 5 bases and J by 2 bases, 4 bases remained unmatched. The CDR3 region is CSVTGLAGNTGELFF. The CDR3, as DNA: TGCAGCGTTACTGGACTAGCGGGCAACACCGGGGAGCTGTTTTTT.

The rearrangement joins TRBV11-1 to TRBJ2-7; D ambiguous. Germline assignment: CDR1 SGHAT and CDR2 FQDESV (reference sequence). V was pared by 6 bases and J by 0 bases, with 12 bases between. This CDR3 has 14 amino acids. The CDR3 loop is CASRKRSASYEQYF. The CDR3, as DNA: TGTGCCAGCAGAAAACGCAGCGCCTCCTACGAGCAGTACTTC.

CDR3 in amino acids: CASSDVRGQTEAFF. The CDR3 nucleotides read TGTGCCAGCAGCGACGTCAGGGGGCAGACTGAAGCTTTCTTT. The V call is TRBV9, the J call TRBJ1-1; 8 nucleotides line up with TRBD1. This CDR3 has 14 residues. CDR1 and CDR2 (germline): SGDLS, YYNGEE. With 3 bases clipped from V and 5 bases from J, the junction kept 6 bases outside the gene matches.

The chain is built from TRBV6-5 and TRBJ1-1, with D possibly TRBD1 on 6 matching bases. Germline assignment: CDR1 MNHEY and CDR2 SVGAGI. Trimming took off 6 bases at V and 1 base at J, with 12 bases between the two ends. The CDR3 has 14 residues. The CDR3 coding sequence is TGTGCCAGCAGGAATGGACAGAGGAACACTGAAGCTTTCTTT. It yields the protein CASRNGQRNTEAFF.

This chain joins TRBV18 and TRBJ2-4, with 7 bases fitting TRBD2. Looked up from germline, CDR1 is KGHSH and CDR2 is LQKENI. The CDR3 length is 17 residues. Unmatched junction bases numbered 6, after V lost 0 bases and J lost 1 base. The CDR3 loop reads CASSPPAGASAKNIQYF. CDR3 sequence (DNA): TGTGCCAGCTCACCACCGGCGGGAGCCTCTGCCAAAAACATTCAGTACTTC.

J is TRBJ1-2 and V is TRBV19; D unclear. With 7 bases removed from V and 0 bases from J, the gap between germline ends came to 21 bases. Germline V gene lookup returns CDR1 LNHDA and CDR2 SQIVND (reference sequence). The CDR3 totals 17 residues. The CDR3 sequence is CASKTPAAGTSNYGYTF. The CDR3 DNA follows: TGTGCCAGTAAGACCCCCGCTGCAGGCACCTCTAACTATGGCTACACCTTC. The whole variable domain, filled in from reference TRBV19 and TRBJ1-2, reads DGGITQSPKYLFRKEGQNVTLSCEQNLNHDAMYWYRQDPGQGLRLIYYSQIVNDFQKGDIAEGYSVSREKKESFPLTVTSAQKNPTAFYLCASKTPAAGTSNYGYTFGSGTRLTVV.

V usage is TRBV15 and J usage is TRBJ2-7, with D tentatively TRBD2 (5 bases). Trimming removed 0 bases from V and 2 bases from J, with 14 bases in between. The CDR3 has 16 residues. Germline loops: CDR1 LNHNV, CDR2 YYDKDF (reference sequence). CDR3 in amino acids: CATSRDGRAFTYEQYF. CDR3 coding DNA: TGTGCCACCAGCAGAGATGGGCGGGCCTTTACCTACGAGCAGTACTTC.

In nucleotides, the CDR3 is TGCGCCAGCAGTAGGACAGGGGGAGTGACTGAAGCTTTCTTT. As protein: CASSRTGGVTEAFF. The rearrangement uses TRBV10-1 and TRBJ1-1; TRBD1 matches at 10 bases. The V gene's germline CDR1 is WNHNN and CDR2 SYGVQD (reference sequence). This CDR3 region has 14 residues. Losses at the gene ends were 5 bases for V and 5 bases for J; bases not matched to a gene: 5.

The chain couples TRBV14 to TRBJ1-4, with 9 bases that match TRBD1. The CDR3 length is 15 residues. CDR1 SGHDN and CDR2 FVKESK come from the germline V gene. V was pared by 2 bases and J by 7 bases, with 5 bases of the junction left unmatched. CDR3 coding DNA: TGTGCCAGCAGCCAAACGACAGGGGGAGGTGAAAAACTGTTTTTT. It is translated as CASSQTTGGGEKLFF.